This T cell receptor (beta chain) was recorded in a study of blood T cell repertoires in COVID-19 (dated by TCRdb to the early 2020s). Regarding the study in general: Collaborator samples came from the United States, Italy and Spain and covered acute and convalescent phases of COVID-19. The material from the prospective study consisted of cDNA or gDNA derived from T cells, B-cell-depleted T cells, or PBMCs. Deeply sampled blood TCRbeta repertoires from subjects exposed to, actively infected with, or recovered from COVID-19 were included in the dataset. The repertoires were released in a freely available public database intended as a resource for research on the immune response to SARS-CoV-2. The samples were drawn from two sources: the first 160 participants of the ongoing ImmuneRACE study, and 950 to 1,500 subjects contributed by 6 global collaborators. A de-identified subject ID, COVID-19 status, age in years and sex were almost always included in the sample metadata. HLA class I and class II types, where available, came from metadata supplied by the sample provider rather than from assay-based typing.

Study-wide conclusions, independent of this receptor: Clinical and demographic metadata were provided uncurated, with the amount varying by source and participant.

The collaborating institutions used their own protocols to collect whole blood in K2EDTA tubes. For TCRbeta analysis, collaborators shipped samples as frozen whole blood, isolated PBMCs, or DNA extracted from either of those sample types. TCRbeta CDR3 regions were amplified from genomic DNA by means of the immunoSEQ Assay, a bias-controlled multiplex PCR. In the paper's pipeline: Within the assay, amplification of reference gene primers was used to estimate how many nucleated cells each sample contained. To quantify the absolute abundance of each unique TCRbeta CDR3 rearrangement, sequence reads were collapsed and filtered. For each sample, productive Simpson clonality was calculated by taking the square root of Simpson's diversity index across productive rearrangements. Here the immuneACCESS table is served through TCRdb, limited to in-frame sequences with V and J called. Missing clones are a known gap in these copies; in checked studies unresolved V genes cover under half, and the rest lacks a known reason. Clone size and V and J calls were adopted from that table, with D and trimming inferred from the DNA. A total of more than 25,000 clones appear in this sample, 75% to 90% of them only once. The ten largest account for roughly 5% of the sample.

As encoded in the germline V gene, CDR1 is MNHEY while CDR2 is SVGAGI. The CDR3 goes from the cysteine to the phenylalanine over 14 residues. The kept DNA is CDR3 alone, 42 bases in frame from the first base. V and J lose 7 bases and 1 base, and a span of 10 bases separates them. As for this clone: Its antigen remains undetermined. Per-base quality was not reported, and no clone a single base away is much larger than it.

The rearranged segments are TRBV6-5 and TRBJ2-2, with the D gene call left open. Material: peripheral blood. The receptor was derived from a man in his 60s with active COVID-19. In nucleotides, the sequence is TGTGCCAGCATGAGACTTCAGAACACCGGGGAGCTGTTTTTT. It translates as CASMRLQNTGELFF.